The 20 T cell receptor beta chains presented below share a single source sample, sequenced in a study of identical twins. TCRdb ran MiXCR on the 5' RACE reads and lists one entry per CDR3 protein. The repertoire has about 240,000 distinct CDR3 sequences, about 13% of them found once; the top ten carry roughly 4.2%. The sample was also reused in another study, on yellow fever vaccine responses in identical twins.

Sequenced material: memory (CD45RO+) T cells sorted from blood. Every receptor here comes from a woman aged 18-30 years in good health.

The rearrangement links TRBV11-1 to TRBJ2-1; D is possibly TRBD1 or TRBD2 (5 bases each). The germline CDR1 and CDR2 sequences are SGHAT and FQDESV (reference sequence). The CDR3 spans 16 residues. With 6 bases removed from V and 1 base from J, the gap between germline ends came to 16 bases. CDR3 sequence: CASSSGTLGSYNEQFF. DNA for the CDR3: TGTGCCAGCAGTTCCGGGACCTTAGGTTCCTACAATGAGCAGTTCTTC.

This clonotype was detected only a few times. The rearrangement uses TRBV12-3 or TRBV12-4 and TRBJ2-3, with 11 nucleotides matching TRBD2. This CDR3 has 16 residues. V dropped 4 bases and J dropped 4; count of bases not matched to a gene: 7. In DNA, the CDR3 is TGTGCCAGCAGTTCGGCTAGCGGGGGGAGGGCAGATACGCAGTATTTT. Translation gives CASSSASGGRADTQYF.

This clonotype came up a few times. The chain is built from TRBV27 and TRBJ2-5; no firm D call. The CDR3 length is 12 residues. Deletions cut 3 bases from V and 5 bases from J, with 7 bases between. From germline, CDR1 is MNHEY and CDR2 SMNVEV (reference sequence). In nucleotides, the CDR3 is TGTGCCAGCAGTTTCATGGGGGAGACCCAGTACTTC. Its translation: CASSFMGETQYF.

The chain has TRBV7-9 and TRBJ2-7; a possible D gene is TRBD2 (5 bases). Germline assignment: CDR1 SEHNR and CDR2 FQNEAQ (reference sequence). V lost 5 bases and J 3 bases, leaving 17 bases between the germline ends. The CDR3 has 15 amino acids. CDR3 nucleotide sequence: TGTGCCAGCAGCCTTACCTCCGTCCGGGGCTACGAGCAGTACTTC. Amino acids: CASSLTSVRGYEQYF.

This clonotype was detected only a few times. V and J are TRBV18 and TRBJ2-5, with TRBD1 identical over 7 bases. CDR1 and CDR2 from the germline V gene are KGHSH and LQKENI. The V and J ends lost 5 bases and 1 base, in that order; junction bases with no gene match: 10. The CDR3 is made up of 16 amino acids. The CDR3 loop reads CASSSDTGASQETQYF. The DNA for the CDR3 is TGTGCCAGCTCAAGCGATACAGGGGCCTCCCAAGAGACCCAGTACTTC.

This clonotype was seen repeatedly, ten times or more. The CDR3 coding sequence is TGTGCCAGCAGTTTCCTGGGGGGCGGGGAGCAGTACTTC. This translates into CASSFLGGGEQYF. This chain joins TRBV12-3 or TRBV12-4 and TRBJ2-7; the D gene could be TRBD1 or TRBD2 (6 bases each). The CDR3 length is 13 residues. V was pared by 3 bases and J by 7 bases, with 13 bases between.

This clonotype was detected only a few times. The chain combines TRBV4-3 with TRBJ2-7; 7 bases align to TRBD2. V shed 0 bases and J 5 bases; nucleotides not matched to a gene: 16. The CDR3 extends over 18 amino acids. The germline V gene encodes CDR1 LGHNA and CDR2 YSLEER. The CDR3 DNA reads TGCGCCAGCAGCCAAGATATAGTTTTTTTGAGCGGGATCAACGAGCAGTACTTC. It yields the protein CASSQDIVFLSGINEQYF.

This clonotype was counted between two and nine times. The chain is built from TRBV28 and TRBJ2-1; D gene uncertain. This CDR3 comprises 13 residues. Trimming removed 4 bases at V and 8 bases at J, with 12 bases between. Germline values: CDR1 MDHEN, CDR2 SYDVKM. The CDR3 region is CASSSLPMDEQFF. CDR3 nucleotide sequence: TGTGCCAGCAGTTCGTTGCCCATGGATGAGCAGTTCTTC.

A few counts support this clonotype. This sequence joins TRBV20-1 and TRBJ2-7; the D gene is possibly TRBD2 (6 bases). CDR1 is DFQATT and CDR2 is SNEGSKA in the germline V gene (reference sequence). The CDR3 contains 13 residues. Trimming removed 4 bases at V and 5 bases at J, with 15 bases between. CDR3 protein: CSATLGRPDEQYF. CDR3 DNA sequence: TGCAGTGCTACCCTTGGGAGGCCCGACGAGCAGTACTTC.

This chain joins TRBV11-2 and TRBJ2-1; D is possibly TRBD2 (5 bases). The CDR3 runs 14 residues. Deletions cut 4 bases from V and 7 bases from J, with 14 bases between. Germline values: CDR1 SGHAT, CDR2 FQNNGV. The CDR3 DNA follows: TGTGCCAGCAGCTCCAACACCGGGATTAATGAGCAGTTCTTC. As protein: CASSSNTGINEQFF. Filled out from reference TRBV11-2 and TRBJ2-1, the complete variable domain reads EAGVAQSPRYKIIEKRQSVAFWCNPISGHATLYWYQQILGQGPKLLIQFQNNGVVDDSQLPKDRFSAERLKGVDSTLKIQPAKLEDSAVYLCASSSNTGINEQFFGPGTRLTVL.

This clonotype was picked up many times. V is TRBV18 and J is TRBJ1-4; D not certain. Between the trimmed V and J ends, which lost 3 bases and 5 bases, there was a span of 4 bases. This CDR3 is built from 12 residues. The germline V gene encodes CDR1 KGHSH and CDR2 LQKENI. The CDR3 sequence: CASSPGNEKLFF. The CDR3 DNA sequence: TGTGCCAGCTCACCCGGGAATGAAAAACTGTTTTTT. Variable domain in full (rest from reference TRBV18 and TRBJ1-4): NAGVMQNPRHLVRRRGQEARLRCSPMKGHSHVYWYRQLPEEGLKFMVYLQKENIIDESGMPKERFSAEFPKEGPSILRIQQVVRGDSAAYFCASSPGNEKLFFGSGTQLSVL.

This clonotype was seen more than once but under ten times. The chain carries TRBV20-1 and TRBJ2-1, with D possibly matching TRBD1 (6 bases). This CDR3 has 14 amino acids. Germline CDR1 DFQATT, CDR2 SNEGSKA (reference sequence). Trimming cost V 2 bases and J 6 bases, with 14 bases left between them. For the CDR3, the DNA is TGCAGTGCTAGATTCCCAGGCAGGGGCAATGAGCAGTTCTTC. It encodes CSARFPGRGNEQFF.

J is TRBJ1-5 and V is TRBV27; the D is unclear. The CDR3 covers 13 residues. The ends were cut back, 1 base at V and 4 bases at J, with 5 bases in the middle. Germline loops: CDR1 MNHEY, CDR2 SMNVEV (reference sequence). This CDR3 reads CASSLLGNQPQHF. In DNA, the CDR3 is TGTGCCAGCAGTTTATTGGGGAATCAGCCCCAGCATTTT.

This chain joins TRBV28 and TRBJ2-2; D is unclear. The germline CDR1 and CDR2 sequences are MDHEN and SYDVKM. The CDR3 is 15 amino acids. With 4 bases removed from V and 6 bases from J, the gap between germline ends came to 15 bases. CDR3 nucleotide sequence: TGTGCCAGCAGTTGGTCAGCGACACCCCCCGGGGAGCTGTTTTTT. As protein: CASSWSATPPGELFF.

This clonotype has at least ten counts. V is TRBV5-1 and J is TRBJ2-5; tentatively, D is TRBD1 (6 bases). V was shortened by 2 bases and J by 4 bases, with 18 bases between the two germline ends. CDR3 length equals 16 residues. Germline V gene data show CDR1 as SGHRS and CDR2 as YFSETQ. Here the CDR3 reads CASSFRGVFRGETQYF. The CDR3 region has the DNA TGCGCCAGCAGCTTCAGGGGCGTTTTTCGAGGAGAGACCCAGTACTTC.

This rearrangement joins TRBV20-1 to TRBJ2-5; D might be TRBD2 (5 bases). The CDR3 spans 15 residues. The V end was cut by 0 bases, the J end by 3 bases, with 14 bases between. Germline lookup yields CDR1 DFQATT and CDR2 SNEGSKA (reference sequence). In nucleotides, the CDR3 is TGCAGTGCTAGAGATCCCCGGGAATTAAAAGAGACCCAGTACTTC. It specifies CSARDPRELKETQYF.

The rearrangement links TRBV10-3 to TRBJ1-5, with 7 nucleotides matching TRBD1. V lost 0 bases to trimming and J lost 2 bases; unmatched junction nucleotides: 1. CDR1 ENHRY and CDR2 SYGVKD come from the germline V gene. This CDR3 is built from 15 residues. The CDR3 DNA reads as TGTGCCATCAGTGAGTCGGGGACAGGCAATCAGCCCCAGCATTTT. This gives the protein CAISESGTGNQPQHF.

This clonotype was detected a few times. The V gene is TRBV28, the J gene TRBJ2-7, with D perhaps TRBD1 (5 bases). Germline V CDR1 and CDR2: MDHEN, SYDVKM. The V gene lost 7 bases and the J gene lost 2 bases, with 15 bases spanning the gap. CDR3 size: 14 residues. The CDR3 loop is CASTRQLFPYEQYF. The CDR3, as DNA: TGTGCCAGCACCAGACAGCTTTTTCCCTACGAGCAGTACTTC.

This clonotype was counted only a few times. This chain links TRBV3-1 with TRBJ2-3, with 8 nucleotides matching TRBD1. The germline V gene has CDR1 LGHDT and CDR2 YNNKEL (reference sequence). Trimming removed 3 bases from V and 5 bases from J; junction bases left unmatched: 10. The CDR3 consists of 16 residues. In DNA, the CDR3 is TGTGCCAGCAGCCATCTCGGACAGGGTACAGGAGATACGCAGTATTTT. Amino acids: CASSHLGQGTGDTQYF.

This clonotype has a handful of counts. The chain recombines TRBV3-1 with TRBJ2-1, with D unresolved. Germline V gene sequence: CDR1 LGHDT, CDR2 YNNKEL (reference sequence). V was shortened by 2 bases and J by 6 bases, with 14 bases between the two germline ends. The CDR3 length is 15 residues. As DNA, the CDR3 is TGTGCCAGCAGCCAAAATCTAGGGAAGGTCAATGAGCAGTTCTTC. As protein: CASSQNLGKVNEQFF.